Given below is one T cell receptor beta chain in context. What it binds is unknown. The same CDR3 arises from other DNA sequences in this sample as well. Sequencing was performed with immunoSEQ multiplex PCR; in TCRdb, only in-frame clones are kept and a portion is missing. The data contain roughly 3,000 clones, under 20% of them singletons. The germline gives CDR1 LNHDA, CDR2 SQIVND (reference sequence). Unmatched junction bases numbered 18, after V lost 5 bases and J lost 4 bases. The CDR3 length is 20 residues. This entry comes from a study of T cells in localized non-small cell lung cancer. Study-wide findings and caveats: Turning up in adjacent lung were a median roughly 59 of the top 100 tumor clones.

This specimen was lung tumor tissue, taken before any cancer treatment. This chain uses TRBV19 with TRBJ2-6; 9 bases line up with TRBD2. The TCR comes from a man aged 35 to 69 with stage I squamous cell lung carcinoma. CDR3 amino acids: CASSAGGLAGGLSGANVLTF. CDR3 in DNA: TGTGCCAGTAGTGCCGGGGGACTCGCGGGGGGGCTTTCCGGGGCCAACGTCCTGACTTTC.